This T cell receptor (beta chain) was recorded in a study of cytomegalovirus exposure and HLA in healthy donors. Note on this clone: Its matching antigen is unknown.

Both 60 Vbeta primers and 13 Jbeta primers went into the PCR. The method was immunoSEQ multiplex PCR; TCRdb's version includes in-frame clones alone and lacks a portion of them. Found here are about 110,000 clones, less than 80% of them singletons; the top ten hold more than 3%. Study conclusions and caveats: What was likely a sequencing artifact was a cluster of highly shared sequence variants. TCR beta V segments were, for the most part, productive about 87% or about 30% of the time in an earlier analysis.

Germline V gene lookup returns CDR1 SEHNR and CDR2 FQNEAQ (reference sequence). Trimming cost V 5 bases and J 1 base; bases outside gene matches: 3. CDR3 size: 14 residues. This clonotype was obtained from a woman aged 40 to 55 in good health and CMV-seronegative. The J gene is TRBJ1-1, the V gene TRBV7-9, with 8 bases matching TRBD1. Sequencing used PBMCs. This CDR3 reads CASSRDRPNTEAFF. The CDR3 region has the DNA TGTGCCAGCAGCCGGGACAGGCCGAACACTGAAGCTTTCTTT.